The present T cell receptor beta chain was sequenced within a study of T cell responses to AZD1222 COVID-19 vaccine. Study-wide results and caveats: Across the whole spike, CD4 TCRs peaked at regions 160-218 and 743-854. Reportedly, close to half of spike-specific TCRs are directed against unmutated variant regions.

On this clone itself: The antigen remains unidentified.

Germline CDR1 reads SGDLS; CDR2 reads YYNGEE. The CDR3 is 15 amino acids. V was cut by 4 bases and J by 8 bases, with 21 bases left in between. Profiling relied on immunoSEQ multiplex PCR, and the TCRdb table lists in-frame clones only, not all of them. Found here are 150,000 to 180,000 clones, roughly nine tenths of them singletons; the top ten hold 5.5%. The receptor's source is an adult in good health. This chain connects TRBV9 to TRBJ2-5, with D perhaps matching TRBD2 (5 bases). The sequenced sample was peripheral blood, obtained on day 0 of MenACWY control vaccination. The CDR3 sequence: CASSLEAGPKETQYF. For the CDR3, the DNA is TGTGCCAGCAGCCTAGAGGCGGGTCCTAAGGAAACCCAGTACTTC.